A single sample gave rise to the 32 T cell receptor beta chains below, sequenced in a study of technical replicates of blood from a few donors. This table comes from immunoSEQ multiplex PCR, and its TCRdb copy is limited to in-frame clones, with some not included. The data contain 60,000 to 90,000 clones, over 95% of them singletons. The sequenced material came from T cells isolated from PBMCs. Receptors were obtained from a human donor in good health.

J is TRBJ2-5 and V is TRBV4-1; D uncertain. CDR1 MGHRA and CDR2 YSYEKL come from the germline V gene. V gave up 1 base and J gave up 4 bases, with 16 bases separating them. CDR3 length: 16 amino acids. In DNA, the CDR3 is TGCGCCAGCAGCCAAGTGGCAGGTACCACCAGAGAGACCCAGTACTTC. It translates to CASSQVAGTTRETQYF.

The CDR3 nucleotides read TGTGCCAGCAGCTTAGTGACTAGCGGGGAGACCCAGTACTTC. It encodes CASSLVTSGETQYF. The chain joins TRBV7-9 to TRBJ2-5, with 10 nucleotides matching TRBD2. J lost 5 bases, V lost 1 base, and 1 base had no gene match. CDR1 SEHNR and CDR2 FQNEAQ come from the germline V gene (reference sequence). The CDR3 sequence is 14 residues long.

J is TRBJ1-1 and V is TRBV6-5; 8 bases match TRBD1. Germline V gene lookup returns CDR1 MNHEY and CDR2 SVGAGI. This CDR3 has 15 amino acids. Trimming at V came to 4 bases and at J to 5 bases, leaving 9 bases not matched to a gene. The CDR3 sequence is CASSFFQGARTEAFF. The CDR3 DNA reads TGTGCCAGCAGTTTCTTCCAGGGGGCGCGGACTGAAGCTTTCTTT.

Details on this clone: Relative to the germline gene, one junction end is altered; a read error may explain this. The CDR3 loop reads CAGSARPSSYEQYF. CDR3 nucleotides: TGTGCCGGCAGCGCCCGGCCTAGCTCCTACGAGCAGTACTTC. The chain joins TRBV28 to TRBJ2-7; the D is unclear. The CDR3 sequence is 14 residues long. Germline loops: CDR1 MDHEN, CDR2 SYDVKM.

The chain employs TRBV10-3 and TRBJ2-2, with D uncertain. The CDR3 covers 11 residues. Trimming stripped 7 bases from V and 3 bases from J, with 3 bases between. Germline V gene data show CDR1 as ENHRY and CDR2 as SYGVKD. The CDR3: CAITDTGELFF. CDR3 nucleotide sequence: TGTGCCATCACGGACACCGGGGAGCTGTTTTTT.

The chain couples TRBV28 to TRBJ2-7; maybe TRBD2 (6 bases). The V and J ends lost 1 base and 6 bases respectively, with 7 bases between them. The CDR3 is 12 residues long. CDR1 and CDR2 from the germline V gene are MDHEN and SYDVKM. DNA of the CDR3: TGTGCCAGCAGTTTATCGGAGGGCGAGCAGTACTTC. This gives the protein CASSLSEGEQYF.

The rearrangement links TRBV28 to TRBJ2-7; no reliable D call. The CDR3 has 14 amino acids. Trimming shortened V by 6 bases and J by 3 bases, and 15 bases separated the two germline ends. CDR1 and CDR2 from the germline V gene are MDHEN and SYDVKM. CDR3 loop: CASRGPLGIYEQYF. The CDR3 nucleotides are TGTGCCAGCAGGGGCCCCCTCGGAATCTACGAGCAGTACTTC.

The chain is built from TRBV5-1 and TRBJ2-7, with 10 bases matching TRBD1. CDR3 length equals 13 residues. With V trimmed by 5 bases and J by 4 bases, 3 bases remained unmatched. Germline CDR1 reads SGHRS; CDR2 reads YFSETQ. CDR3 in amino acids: CASRGQGKYEQYF. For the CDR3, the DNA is TGCGCCAGCAGGGGACAGGGGAAATACGAGCAGTACTTC.

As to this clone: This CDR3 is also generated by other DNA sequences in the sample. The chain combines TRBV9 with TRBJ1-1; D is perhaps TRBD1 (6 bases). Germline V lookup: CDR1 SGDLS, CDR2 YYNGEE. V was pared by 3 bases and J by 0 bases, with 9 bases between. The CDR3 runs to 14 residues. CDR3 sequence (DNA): TGTGCCAGCAGCGCTGACAGGATGAACACTGAAGCTTTCTTT. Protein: CASSADRMNTEAFF.

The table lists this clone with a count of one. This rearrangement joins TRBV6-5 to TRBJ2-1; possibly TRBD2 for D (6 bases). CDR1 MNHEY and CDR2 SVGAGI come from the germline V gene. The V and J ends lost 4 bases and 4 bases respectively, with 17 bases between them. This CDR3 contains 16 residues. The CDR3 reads CASSSTGRTGYNEQFF. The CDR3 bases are TGTGCCAGCAGTTCCACGGGGAGGACGGGTTACAATGAGCAGTTCTTC.

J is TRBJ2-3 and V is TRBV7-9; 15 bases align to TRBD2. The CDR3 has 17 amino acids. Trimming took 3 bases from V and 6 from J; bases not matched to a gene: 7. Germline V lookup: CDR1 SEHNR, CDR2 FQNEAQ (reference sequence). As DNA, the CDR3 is TGTGCCAGCAGCTTTCAGGGACTAGCGGGGGGAGGGGATACGCAGTATTTT. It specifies CASSFQGLAGGGDTQYF. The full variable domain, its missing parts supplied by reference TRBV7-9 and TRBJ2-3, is DTGVSQNPRHKITKRGQNVTFRCDPISEHNRLYWYRQTLGQGPEFLTYFQNEAQLEKSRLLSDRFSAERPKGSFSTLEIQRTEQGDSAMYLCASSFQGLAGGGDTQYFGPGTRLTVL.

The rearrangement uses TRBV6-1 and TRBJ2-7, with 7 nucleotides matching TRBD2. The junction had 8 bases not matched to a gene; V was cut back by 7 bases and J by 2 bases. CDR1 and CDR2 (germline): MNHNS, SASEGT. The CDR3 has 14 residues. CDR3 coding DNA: TGTGCCAGCACCCCCGGGGGGAGACCCTACGAGCAGTACTTC. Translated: CASTPGGRPYEQYF.

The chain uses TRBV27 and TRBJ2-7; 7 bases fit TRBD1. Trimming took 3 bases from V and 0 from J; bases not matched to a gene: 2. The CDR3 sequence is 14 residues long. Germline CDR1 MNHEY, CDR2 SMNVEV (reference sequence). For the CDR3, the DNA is TGTGCCAGCAGTTTCCGGGACAGCTCCTACGAGCAGTACTTC. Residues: CASSFRDSSYEQYF.

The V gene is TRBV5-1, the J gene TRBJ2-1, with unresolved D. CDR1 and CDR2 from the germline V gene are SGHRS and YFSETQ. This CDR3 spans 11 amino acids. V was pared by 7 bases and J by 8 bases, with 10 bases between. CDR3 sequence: CASAEIDEQFF. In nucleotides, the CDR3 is TGCGCCAGCGCCGAGATTGATGAGCAGTTCTTC.

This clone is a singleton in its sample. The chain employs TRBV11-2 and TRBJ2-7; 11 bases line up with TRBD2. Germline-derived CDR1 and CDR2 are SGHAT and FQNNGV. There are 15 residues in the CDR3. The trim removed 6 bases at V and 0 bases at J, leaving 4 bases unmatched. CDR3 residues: CASRFTSGGSYEQYF. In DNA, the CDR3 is TGTGCCAGCAGGTTCACTAGCGGGGGCTCCTACGAGCAGTACTTC.

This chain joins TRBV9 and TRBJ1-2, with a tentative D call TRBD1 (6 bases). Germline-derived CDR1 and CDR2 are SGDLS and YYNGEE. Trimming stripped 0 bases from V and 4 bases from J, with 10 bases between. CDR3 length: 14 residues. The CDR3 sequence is CASSVAEGVYGYTF. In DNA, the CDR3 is TGTGCCAGCAGCGTAGCAGAGGGGGTCTATGGCTACACCTTC.

The CDR3 loop is CASSPLTPTSGNQRGHEQYF. The CDR3 DNA reads as TGTGCCAGCAGCCCCCTCACCCCGACTAGCGGGAACCAGCGTGGTCACGAGCAGTACTTC. The J gene is TRBJ2-7, the V gene TRBV27; TRBD2 agrees at 11 bases. The trim removed 6 bases at V and 5 bases at J, leaving 24 bases unmatched. CDR1 is MNHEY, CDR2 SMNVEV, per germline (reference sequence). The CDR3 is 20 amino acids.

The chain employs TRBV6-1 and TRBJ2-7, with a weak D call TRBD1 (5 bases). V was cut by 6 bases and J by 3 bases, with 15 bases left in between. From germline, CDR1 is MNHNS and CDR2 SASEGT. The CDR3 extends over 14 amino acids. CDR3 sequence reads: CASSREGAYYEQYF. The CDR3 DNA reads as TGTGCCAGCAGCCGCGAAGGGGCTTACTACGAGCAGTACTTC.

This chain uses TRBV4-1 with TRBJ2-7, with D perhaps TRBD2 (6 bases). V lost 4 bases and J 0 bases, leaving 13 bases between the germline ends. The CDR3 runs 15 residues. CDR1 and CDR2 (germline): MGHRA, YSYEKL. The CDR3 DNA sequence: TGCGCCAGCAGCCCCGGGGGAATCGACTCCTACGAGCAGTACTTC. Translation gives CASSPGGIDSYEQYF.

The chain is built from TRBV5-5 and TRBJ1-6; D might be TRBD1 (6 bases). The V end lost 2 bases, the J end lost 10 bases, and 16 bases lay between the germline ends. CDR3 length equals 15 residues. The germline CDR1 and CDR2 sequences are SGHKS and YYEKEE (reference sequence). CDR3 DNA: TGTGCCAGCAGCTTATCTTCGGGGGGGCGCTCACCCCTCCACTTT. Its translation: CASSLSSGGRSPLHF.

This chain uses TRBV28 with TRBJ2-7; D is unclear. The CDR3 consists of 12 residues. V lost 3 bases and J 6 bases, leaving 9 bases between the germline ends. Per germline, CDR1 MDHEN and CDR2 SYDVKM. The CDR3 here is CASSLPLGEQYF. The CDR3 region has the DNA TGTGCCAGCAGTTTGCCCCTAGGCGAGCAGTACTTC. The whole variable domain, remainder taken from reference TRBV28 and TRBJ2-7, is DVKVTQSSRYLVKRTGEKVFLECVQDMDHENMFWYRQDPGLGLRLIYFSYDVKMKEKGDIPEGYSVSREKKERFSLILESASTNQTSMYLCASSLPLGEQYFGPGTRLTVT.

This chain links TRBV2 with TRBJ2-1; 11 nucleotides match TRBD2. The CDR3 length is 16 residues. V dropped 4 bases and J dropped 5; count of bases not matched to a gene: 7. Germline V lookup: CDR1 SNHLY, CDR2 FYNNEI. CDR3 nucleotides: TGTGCCAGCAGTGTCCTGACTAGCGGGGTAAACAATGAGCAGTTCTTC. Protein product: CASSVLTSGVNNEQFF.

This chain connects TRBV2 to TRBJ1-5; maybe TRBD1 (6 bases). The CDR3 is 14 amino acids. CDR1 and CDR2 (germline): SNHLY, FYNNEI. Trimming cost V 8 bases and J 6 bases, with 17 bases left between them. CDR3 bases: TGTGCCAGCGGATCTACAGGGTCTAGTCAGCCCCAGCATTTT. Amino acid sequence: CASGSTGSSQPQHF.

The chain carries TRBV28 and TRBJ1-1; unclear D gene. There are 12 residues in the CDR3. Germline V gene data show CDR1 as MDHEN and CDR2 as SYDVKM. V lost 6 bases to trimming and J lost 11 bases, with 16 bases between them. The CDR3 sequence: CASRSEPYVAFF. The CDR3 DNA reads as TGTGCCAGCAGAAGTGAGCCCTATGTGGCTTTCTTT.

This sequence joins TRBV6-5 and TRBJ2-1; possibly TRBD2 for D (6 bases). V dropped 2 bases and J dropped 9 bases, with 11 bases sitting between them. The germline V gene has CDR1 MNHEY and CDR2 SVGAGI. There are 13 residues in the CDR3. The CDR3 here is CASSYGMGGEQFF. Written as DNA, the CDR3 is TGTGCCAGCAGTTACGGGATGGGGGGTGAGCAGTTCTTC.

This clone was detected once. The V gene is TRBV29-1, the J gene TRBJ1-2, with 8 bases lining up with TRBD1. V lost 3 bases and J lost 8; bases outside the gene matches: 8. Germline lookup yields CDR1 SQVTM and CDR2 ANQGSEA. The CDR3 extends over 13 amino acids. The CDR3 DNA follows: TGCAGCGTTGAGCGGACAGGGATTTTCGGCTACACCTTC. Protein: CSVERTGIFGYTF.

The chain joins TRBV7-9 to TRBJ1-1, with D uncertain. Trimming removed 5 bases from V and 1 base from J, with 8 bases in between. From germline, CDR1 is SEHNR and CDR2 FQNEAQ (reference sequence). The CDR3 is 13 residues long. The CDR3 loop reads CASSVQPNTEAFF. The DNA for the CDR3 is TGTGCCAGCAGCGTACAACCGAACACTGAAGCTTTCTTT. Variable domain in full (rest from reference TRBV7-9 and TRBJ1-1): DTGVSQNPRHKITKRGQNVTFRCDPISEHNRLYWYRQTLGQGPEFLTYFQNEAQLEKSRLLSDRFSAERPKGSFSTLEIQRTEQGDSAMYLCASSVQPNTEAFFGQGTRLTVV.

CDR3: CASSPQGAYNSPLHF. The CDR3 nucleotides are TGTGCCAGCAGTCCCCAGGGGGCCTATAATTCACCCCTCCACTTT. V usage is TRBV6-1 and J usage is TRBJ1-6; 7 bases are shared with TRBD1. In germline, CDR1 is MNHNS, CDR2 SASEGT. Trimming took 5 bases from V and 2 from J; bases not matched to a gene: 3. The CDR3 sequence is 15 residues long.

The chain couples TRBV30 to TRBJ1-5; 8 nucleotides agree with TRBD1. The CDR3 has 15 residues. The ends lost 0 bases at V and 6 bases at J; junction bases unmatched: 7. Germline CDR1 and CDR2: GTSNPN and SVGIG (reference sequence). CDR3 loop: CAWSVPQGAAQPQHF. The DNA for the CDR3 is TGTGCCTGGAGTGTCCCCCAGGGGGCGGCTCAGCCCCAGCATTTT.

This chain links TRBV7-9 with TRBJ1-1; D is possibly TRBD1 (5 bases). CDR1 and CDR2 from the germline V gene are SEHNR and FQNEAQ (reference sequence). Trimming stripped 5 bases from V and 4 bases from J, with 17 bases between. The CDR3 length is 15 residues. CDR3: CASSPSPGLGTEAFF. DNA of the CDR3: TGTGCCAGCAGCCCCTCACCGGGACTGGGCACTGAAGCTTTCTTT.

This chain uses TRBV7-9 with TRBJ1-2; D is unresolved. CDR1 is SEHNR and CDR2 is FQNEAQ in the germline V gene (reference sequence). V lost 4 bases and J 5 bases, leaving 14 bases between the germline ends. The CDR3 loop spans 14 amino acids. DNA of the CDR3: TGTGCCAGCAGCTCCTCCCTCGAGATTTATGGCTACACCTTC. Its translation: CASSSSLEIYGYTF.

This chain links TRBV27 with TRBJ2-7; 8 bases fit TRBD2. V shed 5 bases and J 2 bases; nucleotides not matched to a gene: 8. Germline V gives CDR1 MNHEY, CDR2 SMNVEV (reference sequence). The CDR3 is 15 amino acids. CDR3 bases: TGTGCCAGCAGTCTCCGGGAGGGAGGGACCTACGAGCAGTACTTC. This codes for CASSLREGGTYEQYF.